These 8 T cell receptor beta chains came from one sample sequenced in a study of CD8 T cells in ankylosing spondylitis. The study's findings and limits: Characteristic, it appeared, of ankylosing spondylitis blood was a TCR beta motif of 7 or 8 highly homologous variants.

For these TCRs, the target antigens are not known. TCRdb reanalysed the 5' RACE reads using MiXCR and keeps one entry per CDR3 protein. This sample has some 220,000 distinct CDR3 sequences, with about 7% found just once. The specimen sequenced was blood, either unsorted or a sorted T cell fraction (not recorded which). These TCRs come from a male donor with ankylosing spondylitis.

This clonotype appeared many times. J is TRBJ2-7 and V is TRBV4-3, with D maybe TRBD2 (6 bases). Germline-derived CDR1 and CDR2 are LGHNA and YSLEER. This CDR3 has 17 residues. Trimming removed 4 bases at V and 2 bases at J, with 21 bases between. The CDR3 coding sequence is TGCGCCAGCAGCCCACAAATTTTGCCGGGACTCACCTACGAGCAGTACTTC. Translation gives CASSPQILPGLTYEQYF.

The CDR3 DNA follows: TGTGCCAGCAGTGATCAGTTATTATCTGATACGCAGTATTTT. Residues: CASSDQLLSDTQYF. The rearrangement uses TRBV6-1 and TRBJ2-3; D unresolved. Trimming removed 3 bases from V and 6 bases from J, with 13 bases in between. The CDR3 has 14 residues. Per the germline V gene, CDR1 is MNHNS and CDR2 is SASEGT.

In its sample, this clonotype was seen many times. The chain joins TRBV6-5 to TRBJ2-1; D is uncertain. V lost 2 bases and J lost 0, with 11 bases in between. The CDR3 covers 16 residues. The V gene's germline CDR1 is MNHEY and CDR2 SVGAGI. CDR3 in DNA: TGTGCCAGCAGTTACGGCCTCCCGGGCTCCTACAATGAGCAGTTCTTC. Translation: CASSYGLPGSYNEQFF.

The table lists this clonotype with a few counts. The V call is TRBV7-3, the J call TRBJ2-3; possibly TRBD1 or TRBD2 for D (6 bases each). Trimming took 0 bases from V and 4 from J, leaving 8 bases between them. This CDR3 has 14 residues. The germline gives CDR1 SGHTA, CDR2 FQGTGA. The CDR3 DNA reads as TGTGCCAGCAGCTTAACCGGGGGCGCAGATACGCAGTATTTT. It codes for CASSLTGGADTQYF. The full variable domain, rest sourced from reference TRBV7-3 and TRBJ2-3, is GAGVSQTPSNKVTEKGKYVELRCDPISGHTALYWYRQSLGQGPEFLIYFQGTGAADDSGLPNDRFFAVRPEGSVSTLKIQRTERGDSAVYLCASSLTGGADTQYFGPGTRLTVL.

This clonotype showed up many times. V and J are TRBV27 and TRBJ2-7; 12 bases fit TRBD2. Germline values: CDR1 MNHEY, CDR2 SMNVEV (reference sequence). The CDR3 covers 15 residues. V lost 6 bases, J lost 1 base, and 4 bases stayed unmatched. The CDR3: CASRYTSGGSYEQYF. The CDR3 nucleotides are TGTGCCAGCAGATATACTAGCGGGGGGTCCTACGAGCAGTACTTC.

The table lists this clonotype with many counts. This chain connects TRBV5-6 to TRBJ2-1; D is possibly TRBD2 (7 bases). V shed 7 bases and J shed 4 bases, with 21 bases lying between them. The CDR3 runs 16 residues. Looked up from germline, CDR1 is SGHDT and CDR2 is YYEEEE. CDR3 DNA sequence: TGTGCCAGCTGCTATCAATCAGCGGGGACATACAATGAGCAGTTCTTC. This codes for CASCYQSAGTYNEQFF.

This clonotype was found many times. The V call is TRBV7-9, the J call TRBJ1-2; unclear D gene. The V gene's germline CDR1 is SEHNR and CDR2 FQNEAQ (reference sequence). The CDR3 covers 13 residues. V lost 5 bases to trimming and J lost 2 bases, with 9 bases between them. CDR3 DNA: TGTGCCAGCAGCCCCGCGGAGAACTATGGCTACACCTTC. Its protein is CASSPAENYGYTF.

This clonotype was recorded at least ten times. The chain recombines TRBV20-1 with TRBJ2-1; TRBD2 matches at 9 bases. In germline, CDR1 is DFQATT, CDR2 SNEGSKA (reference sequence). J lost 2 bases, V lost 1 base, and 6 bases had no gene match. The CDR3 totals 16 residues. CDR3 nucleotide sequence: TGCAGTGCTAGAGCAATGACTAGCGGTACCTACAATGAGCAGTTCTTC. Its protein is CSARAMTSGTYNEQFF.